This TCR beta chain was captured by sequencing in a study of cytomegalovirus exposure and HLA in healthy donors. Study-wide points: Cytomegalovirus association was assigned to about 150 TCR beta chains. Generally TCR sequences proved uncommon, though certain public TCRs appeared in numerous donors.

In the case of this clone: Its antigen remains unidentified.

With V trimmed by 4 bases and J by 1 base, 7 bases remained unmatched. CDR3 length equals 18 residues. Germline assignment: CDR1 SGHRS and CDR2 YFSETQ. Assay: immunoSEQ multiplex PCR; the TCRdb copy retains only in-frame clones and omits some. The table includes a few hundred thousand clones, 80% to 90% detected once. Sample: PBMCs. This TCR came from a woman between 18 and 29 years old in good health and CMV-seronegative. The genes are TRBV5-1 and TRBJ2-2; 13 nucleotides match TRBD2. The CDR3 is CASSTTGLAGLNTGELFF. The DNA of the CDR3 is TGCGCCAGCAGCACAACGGGACTAGCGGGGCTGAACACCGGGGAGCTGTTTTTT.